This entry lists 17 T cell receptor beta chains sequenced from one sample in a study of CD8+ T cells in alopecia areata. RNA extraction was followed by reverse transcription into cDNA, which acted as the sequencing template. Method: immunoSEQ multiplex PCR; TCRdb's copy keeps in-frame clones and lacks some. The sample shows 200,000 to 250,000 clones, over 40% of them seen only once. The treatment: oral pan-JAK inhibitor, 5-10 mg twice daily. The sample in question was CD4+ T cells sorted from blood, obtained at approximately week 36, from a patient treated with tofacitinib. The receptor source for this set is a human donor with alopecia areata.

This clone has a single count. The chain carries TRBV29-1 and TRBJ2-5; D is possibly TRBD1 (5 bases). This CDR3 is 14 amino acids long. The V end was cut by 7 bases, the J end by 5 bases, with 20 bases between. Germline V CDR1 and CDR2: SQVTM, ANQGSEA. The CDR3 DNA is TGCAGCGGACAGAAGGGTACTGCCGTCGAGACCCAGTACTTC. Translating gives CSGQKGTAVETQYF. The full variable domain, its missing parts supplied by reference TRBV29-1 and TRBJ2-5, is SAVISQKPSRDICQRGTSLTIQCQVDSQVTMMFWYRQQPGQSLTLIATANQGSEATYESGFVIDKFPISRPNLTFSTLTVSNMSPEDSSIYLCSGQKGTAVETQYFGPGTRLLVL.

This rearrangement joins TRBV6-6 to TRBJ1-4; tentatively, D is TRBD1 (6 bases). Germline CDR1 is MNHNY and CDR2 is SVGAGI (reference sequence). Trimming left V 2 bases short and J 6 bases short, with 13 bases between. The CDR3 has 15 residues. CDR3 sequence: CASSYGTSGDEKLFF. In DNA, the CDR3 is TGTGCCAGCAGTTACGGGACATCAGGCGATGAAAAACTGTTTTTT.

J is TRBJ1-3 and V is TRBV18, with a weak D call TRBD1 (5 bases). Trimming cost V 4 bases and J 0 bases, with 10 bases left between them. The CDR3 contains 15 residues. Germline assignment: CDR1 KGHSH and CDR2 LQKENI. The DNA of the CDR3 is TGTGCCAGCTCACTCCAAGGGACCTCTGGAAACACCATATATTTT. Translated, it gives CASSLQGTSGNTIYF.

This clone was counted only a few times. The CDR3 nucleotides read TGTGCCAGCAGCCCCGGGACTAGCGGCTACGAGCAGTACTTC. Its protein is CASSPGTSGYEQYF. This rearrangement joins TRBV7-2 to TRBJ2-7; 11 bases are a match to TRBD2. V trimming: 5 bases; J trimming: 3 bases; junction bases outside the gene matches: 3. Germline CDR1 reads SGHTA; CDR2 reads FQGNSA. The CDR3 is 14 residues long.

This clone was seen at least ten times. The chain recombines TRBV28 with TRBJ2-7; TRBD1 matches 9 bases. The CDR3 sequence is 15 residues long. Per germline, CDR1 MDHEN and CDR2 SYDVKM. V gave up 7 bases and J gave up 6 bases; unmatched junction bases: 13. The CDR3 protein is CASTGIRDRVFEQYF. The CDR3 DNA reads TGTGCCAGCACCGGCATCCGGGACAGGGTCTTCGAGCAGTACTTC. The full variable domain, with the rest looked up from reference TRBV28 and TRBJ2-7, is DVKVTQSSRYLVKRTGEKVFLECVQDMDHENMFWYRQDPGLGLRLIYFSYDVKMKEKGDIPEGYSVSREKKERFSLILESASTNQTSMYLCASTGIRDRVFEQYFGPGTRLTVT.

With regard to this clone: Other DNA sequences from this sample encode an identical CDR3 as well. The chain recombines TRBV30 with TRBJ2-7; D unclear. The CDR3 length is 11 residues. V lost 3 bases and J 0 bases, leaving 3 bases between the germline ends. Germline CDR1 reads GTSNPN; CDR2 reads SVGIG (reference sequence). This CDR3 is CAWSASYEQYF. Written as DNA, the CDR3 is TGTGCCTGGAGCGCCTCCTACGAGCAGTACTTC.

This clone was recorded once. The V gene is TRBV30, the J gene TRBJ2-5; 13 bases are a match to TRBD2. This CDR3 comprises 15 residues. Germline lookup yields CDR1 GTSNPN and CDR2 SVGIG (reference sequence). V shed 1 base and J 5 bases; nucleotides not matched to a gene: 4. The CDR3 is CAWSGTSGRVETQYF. The CDR3 coding sequence is TGTGCCTGGAGTGGAACTAGCGGGAGGGTTGAGACCCAGTACTTC.

The chain carries TRBV27 and TRBJ2-3; no clear D gene. Per germline, CDR1 MNHEY and CDR2 SMNVEV (reference sequence). V was cut by 3 bases and J by 8 bases, with 9 bases left in between. This CDR3 is built from 12 residues. The CDR3 region is CASSLIGTTQYF. CDR3 nucleotides: TGTGCCAGCAGTTTGATAGGCACTACGCAGTATTTT.

In its sample, this clone was seen many times. The chain couples TRBV11-1 to TRBJ1-2; TRBD1 is a possible D gene (5 bases). Trimming stripped 7 bases from V and 6 bases from J, with 18 bases between. This CDR3 is 14 amino acids long. CDR1 and CDR2 (germline): SGHAT, FQDESV (reference sequence). The CDR3 DNA reads as TGTGCCAGCACCTTTCGGGCGCGGGGCGATGGCTACACCTTC. Translated: CASTFRARGDGYTF.

The rearrangement links TRBV27 to TRBJ2-6; D is perhaps TRBD1 (5 bases). The CDR3 runs 17 residues. The V and J ends lost 7 bases and 0 bases respectively, with 16 bases between them. CDR1 and CDR2 (germline): MNHEY, SMNVEV (reference sequence). The CDR3 coding sequence is TGTGCCAGCACCCTAAGGAAGGGGATCTCTGGGGCCAACGTCCTGACTTTC. Translation gives CASTLRKGISGANVLTF.

This sequence joins TRBV6-5 and TRBJ2-3, with D perhaps TRBD2 (6 bases). Trimming cost V 8 bases and J 2 bases, with 17 bases left between them. The CDR3 is made up of 15 amino acids. Germline CDR1 and CDR2: MNHEY and SVGAGI. The CDR3: CASEAAGSLTDTQYF. CDR3 bases: TGTGCCAGCGAAGCCGCGGGATCCCTCACAGATACGCAGTATTTT.

In regard to this clone: The same CDR3 is also encoded by other DNA sequences in this sample. The chain employs TRBV29-1 and TRBJ2-2, with D tentatively TRBD2 (5 bases). The ends were cut back, 5 bases at V and 2 bases at J, with 9 bases in the middle. The CDR3 consists of 13 residues. In germline, CDR1 is SQVTM, CDR2 ANQGSEA. CDR3 amino acids: CSVRASNTGELFF. The CDR3, as DNA: TGCAGCGTTCGGGCTAGCAACACCGGGGAGCTGTTTTTT.

The chain uses TRBV6-1 and TRBJ2-7; the match to TRBD1 covers 7 bases. Germline CDR1 MNHNS, CDR2 SASEGT. This CDR3 region has 13 residues. J gave up 4 bases and V 6 bases, and 6 bases lay outside the gene matches. DNA of the CDR3: TGTGCCAGCAGGGGGGACAGACTGTACGAGCAGTACTTC. Residues: CASRGDRLYEQYF.

The rearrangement uses TRBV7-8 and TRBJ2-7; the D is unclear. CDR1 is SGHVS, CDR2 FQNEAQ, per germline. The CDR3 has 13 residues. Trimming took 1 base from V and 1 from J, leaving 5 bases between them. In DNA form, the CDR3 reads TGTGCCAGCAGCTTAGTCGCTTCCTACGAGCAGTACTTC. This gives the protein CASSLVASYEQYF.

This clone has only a few counts. The chain is built from TRBV30 and TRBJ2-5; 7 bases agree with TRBD1. The CDR3 sequence is 13 residues long. V gave up 8 bases and J gave up 5 bases; unmatched junction bases: 11. Germline values: CDR1 GTSNPN, CDR2 SVGIG (reference sequence). The CDR3 sequence is CALRDRVTETQYF. The DNA for the CDR3 is TGTGCCCTAAGAGACAGGGTCACGGAGACCCAGTACTTC.

This clone was counted a few times. The rearrangement uses TRBV5-1 and TRBJ2-5; D ambiguous. CDR1 and CDR2 from the germline V gene are SGHRS and YFSETQ. This CDR3 region has 14 residues. Trimming removed 3 bases at V and 1 base at J, with 10 bases between. This chain's CDR3 is CASSSTSLQETQYF. The CDR3 nucleotides are TGCGCCAGCAGCTCCACCTCCCTCCAAGAGACCCAGTACTTC.

The chain is built from TRBV5-1 and TRBJ2-7, with TRBD2 matching over 11 bases. Germline V gives CDR1 SGHRS, CDR2 YFSETQ. The V gene end was trimmed by 1 base and the J gene end by 5 bases; junction bases not matched to a gene: 5. The CDR3 has 15 residues. Here the CDR3 reads CASSLYGLAGNEQYF. The CDR3 DNA is TGCGCCAGCAGCTTGTATGGACTAGCGGGCAACGAGCAGTACTTC.